This TCR beta chain was observed in a study of cytomegalovirus exposure and HLA in healthy donors. Comment on this clone: Its cognate antigen is unknown.

Study-wide points: The study listed under 200 cytomegalovirus-associated TCR beta chains.

PCR used 60 Vbeta primers and 13 Jbeta primers. Sequencing used immunoSEQ multiplex PCR; TCRdb keeps in-frame clones, though not all of them. The data show some 150,000 clones, roughly 80% seen once. CDR3 length equals 14 residues. The V gene end was trimmed by 4 bases and the J gene end by 3 bases; junction bases not matched to a gene: 5. CDR1 ENHRY and CDR2 SYGVKD come from the germline V gene. The sequenced sample was PBMCs. This TCR derives from a man younger than 35 in good health and CMV-seropositive. The rearrangement joins TRBV10-3 to TRBJ2-7, with 8 positions matching TRBD2. This chain's CDR3 is CAISAGSGDYEQYF. CDR3 coding DNA: TGTGCCATCAGTGCAGGTAGCGGGGACTACGAGCAGTACTTC.